The 29 T cell receptor beta chains given below trace back to one sample, sequenced in a study of T cells in Graves' hyperthyroidism and ophthalmopathy (dated by TCRdb to between 2019 and 2020). Receptors were amplified or captured by multiplex PCR. TCRdb lists the instrument as Illumina HiSeq 2000. Amplification of TCR beta CDR3 regions was carried out from RNA transcripts. For the first round of RT-PCR on the TCR CDR3, the HTBI primer set was used together with the Qiagen OneStep RT-PCR kit. The raw public reads went through TCRdb reprocessing: fastp at Q25, MiXCR clone calling, in-frame beta chains kept. Identical CDR3 protein sequences are pooled into one entry, listed with their most common genes and DNA. For this sample there are 550,000 to 600,000 distinct CDR3 sequences; about half appear just once. Under 20% of the sample is held by the ten biggest clonotypes. Sequencing input: peripheral blood or thyroid tissue (not recorded which). The origin of the receptors is an adult woman with Graves' disease, either hyperthyroidism or ophthalmopathy (not recorded which).

With regard to this clonotype: A read error is possible here, since a much larger clone lies one base away. The chain carries TRBV11-2 and TRBJ2-6; D is uncertain. This CDR3 is 14 amino acids long. Trimming removed 4 bases from V and 6 bases from J, with 10 bases in between. From germline, CDR1 is SGHAT and CDR2 FQNNGV. CDR3 region: CASSSRPEANVLTF. CDR3 nucleotides: TGTGCCAGCAGCTCCCGACCTGAGGCCAACGTCCTGACTTTC. Drawing the rest from reference TRBV11-2 and TRBJ2-6, the complete variable domain is EAGVAQSPRYKIIEKRQSVAFWCNPISGHATLYWYQQILGQGPKLLIQFQNNGVVDDSQLPKDRFSAERLKGVDSTLKIQPAKLEDSAVYLCASSSRPEANVLTFGAGSRLTVL.

This clonotype appeared many times. The chain links TRBV28 to TRBJ1-1, with no clear D. CDR1 is MDHEN, CDR2 SYDVKM, per germline. With 6 bases removed from V and 2 bases from J, the gap between germline ends came to 10 bases. This CDR3 comprises 13 residues. This CDR3 is CASRPPDNTEAFF. The CDR3 DNA follows: TGTGCCAGCAGGCCGCCAGACAACACTGAAGCTTTCTTT.

Details on this clonotype: It is likely a read error, because the conserved phenylalanine at the end of the CDR3 is missing. The DNA is left out, because the CDR3 cannot be placed on it with certainty; the CDR3 is given as TCRdb lists it. V and J are TRBV7-9 and TRBJ1-4. The CDR3 comprises 10 residues, both ends counted. Per the germline V gene, CDR1 is SEHNR and CDR2 is FQNEAQ (reference sequence). The CDR3 protein is CASSLGSGTS.

This clonotype was detected a few times. J is TRBJ2-3 and V is TRBV6-6; D call uncertain. Trimming took 0 bases from V and 2 from J, leaving 6 bases between them. Germline V gives CDR1 MNHNY, CDR2 SVGAGI (reference sequence). The CDR3 is 14 residues long. CDR3 protein: CASSYSSATDTQYF. The DNA of the CDR3 is TGTGCCAGCAGTTACTCGAGCGCCACAGATACGCAGTATTTT.

This clonotype was seen repeatedly, ten times or more. CDR3 region: CATSDFPAKSNQPQHF. CDR3 DNA: TGTGCCACCAGTGATTTTCCCGCAAAGAGCAATCAGCCCCAGCATTTT. The chain joins TRBV24-1 to TRBJ1-5; D remains unclear. V was cut by 1 base and J by 1 base, with 10 bases left in between. Germline V gives CDR1 KGHDR, CDR2 SFDVKD. The CDR3 spans 16 residues.

Many counts were recorded for this clonotype. This chain links TRBV7-2 with TRBJ1-1; D is ambiguous. V lost 5 bases to trimming and J lost 3 bases, with 16 bases between them. The CDR3 length is 15 residues. Germline V gene lookup returns CDR1 SGHTA and CDR2 FQGNSA. The CDR3, as DNA: TGTGCCAGCAGCCTACGAAGGGTCTCCGACACTGAAGCTTTCTTT. This codes for CASSLRRVSDTEAFF. Full variable domain (missing parts from reference TRBV7-2 and TRBJ1-1): GAGVSQSPSNKVTEKGKDVELRCDPISGHTALYWYRQSLGQGLEFLIYFQGNSAPDKSGLPSDRFSAERTGGSVSTLTIQRTQQEDSAVYLCASSLRRVSDTEAFFGQGTRLTVV.

At least ten counts were recorded for this clonotype. The chain links TRBV2 to TRBJ1-2; D is unresolved. The germline V gene has CDR1 SNHLY and CDR2 FYNNEI. This CDR3 contains 13 residues. The germline V and J ends were trimmed by 8 bases and 3 bases, with 13 bases remaining between them. The CDR3 DNA sequence: TGTGCCAGCCTAGGACCTCAGGACTATGGCTACACCTTC. Translating gives CASLGPQDYGYTF.

The sample holds a few counts of this clonotype. A much larger clone lies one base from this, so it may be a read error. The chain joins TRBV11-1 to TRBJ2-7, with D maybe TRBD2 (6 bases). The CDR3 length is 14 residues. Germline loops: CDR1 SGHAT, CDR2 FQDESV (reference sequence). Trimming pared 5 bases from V and 3 bases from J, leaving 14 bases between. Here the CDR3 DNA reads TGTGCCAGCAGCCAACAAATGGGGGGCTACGAGCAGTACTTC. It specifies CASSQQMGGYEQYF.

This clonotype appeared many times. The chain links TRBV28 to TRBJ2-7; no reliable D call. The V and J ends lost 3 bases and 4 bases respectively, with 16 bases between them. The CDR3 is 15 amino acids. CDR1 is MDHEN and CDR2 is SYDVKM in the germline V gene. The CDR3 sequence: CASSLGWAVGYEQYF. The DNA for the CDR3 is TGTGCCAGCAGTTTGGGATGGGCCGTAGGTTACGAGCAGTACTTC.

At least ten counts were recorded for this clonotype. V and J are TRBV19 and TRBJ1-2; possibly TRBD1 for D (6 bases). The V and J ends lost 7 bases and 1 base respectively, with 19 bases between them. The germline V gene encodes CDR1 LNHDA and CDR2 SQIVND (reference sequence). The CDR3 contains 16 residues. The CDR3 DNA reads as TGTGCCAGTACCGAAAAGACAGGAGTCGATAACTATGGCTACACCTTC. Its translation is CASTEKTGVDNYGYTF.

This clonotype was counted a few times. Compared with germline, one end of the junction differs, possibly owing to a read error. This chain links TRBV10-2 with TRBJ2-7, with D possibly being TRBD2 (5 bases). CDR3 length: 16 residues. The V gene's germline CDR1 is WSHSY and CDR2 SAAADI. CDR3 nucleotides: TGTGCCAGCAGCCGACCCGGAGGTAGGAGCTCCTACGAGCAGTACTTC. It encodes CASSRPGGRSSYEQYF.

This clonotype was seen at least ten times. The chain couples TRBV7-8 to TRBJ2-7; 12 positions match TRBD2. Germline lookup yields CDR1 SGHVS and CDR2 FQNEAQ. CDR3 length: 13 residues. V lost 5 bases to trimming and J lost 5 bases; unmatched junction nucleotides: 1. The CDR3: CASSGLAGHEQYF. CDR3 DNA sequence: TGTGCCAGCAGCGGACTAGCGGGGCACGAGCAGTACTTC.

Concerning this clonotype: Because the CDR3's place on the DNA is in doubt, the DNA is left out and the CDR3 is given as listed by TCRdb. V usage is TRBV25-1 and J usage is TRBJ2-7. The CDR3 length is 20 residues, termini included. Germline V gene data show CDR1 as MGHDK and CDR2 as SYGVNS. The CDR3 loop is CASSIYLCSVERQGPHEQYF.

This clonotype came up once. This chain joins TRBV7-6 and TRBJ2-5; 11 bases match TRBD2. The CDR3 contains 13 residues. V shed 11 bases, J shed 2 bases, and the junction held 4 bases outside the gene matches. Germline V CDR1 and CDR2: SGHVS, FNYEAQ. CDR3 nucleotides: TGTGCCGGAAGACTAGCGGGGCAAGAGACCCAGTACTTC. Translating gives CAGRLAGQETQYF.

As concerns this clonotype: Mismatch with germline at one junction end may stem from a read error. CDR3 amino acids: CAGSVSGQSYGYTF. CDR3 nucleotides: TGTGCCGGCAGCGTATCGGGACAGTCCTATGGCTACACCTTC. The chain couples TRBV7-9 to TRBJ1-2; 7 bases are a match to TRBD1. Germline V lookup: CDR1 SEHNR, CDR2 FQNEAQ (reference sequence). The CDR3 runs to 14 residues.

This clonotype was observed at least ten times. The J gene is TRBJ2-5, the V gene TRBV7-3; a possible D gene is TRBD1 (5 bases). CDR1 SGHTA and CDR2 FQGTGA come from the germline V gene. The CDR3 is 13 residues long. V was pared by 3 bases and J by 3 bases, with 8 bases between. The CDR3 sequence: CASSLSREETQYF. CDR3 nucleotides: TGTGCCAGCAGCTTGTCCAGGGAAGAGACCCAGTACTTC.

This chain connects TRBV28 to TRBJ2-7; D is possibly TRBD2 (7 bases). V was cut by 6 bases and J by 3 bases, with 15 bases left in between. CDR3 size: 14 residues. Germline CDR1 is MDHEN and CDR2 is SYDVKM. In DNA, the CDR3 is TGTGCCAGCAGAGAGACCGGGGGGCTCTACGAGCAGTACTTC. It encodes CASRETGGLYEQYF.

This CDR3 reads CASSLNRAYWDGELFF. The DNA of the CDR3 is TGTGCCAGCAGCTTGAACAGGGCCTACTGGGACGGGGAGCTGTTTTTT. The chain carries TRBV5-5 and TRBJ2-2; D might be TRBD1 (6 bases). V was trimmed by 1 base and J by 7 bases, leaving 17 bases between them. Germline V gene lookup returns CDR1 SGHKS and CDR2 YYEKEE (reference sequence). The CDR3 runs 16 residues.

The V and J genes are TRBV20-1 and TRBJ2-2; 7 nucleotides align to TRBD1. CDR1 and CDR2 (germline): DFQATT, SNEGSKA (reference sequence). With V trimmed by 1 base and J by 4 bases, 6 bases remained unmatched. There are 15 residues in the CDR3. Written as DNA, the CDR3 is TGCAGTGCTAGAGGCGGACAGGACGGCACCGGGGAGCTGTTTTTT. Protein sequence: CSARGGQDGTGELFF.

The chain has TRBV7-2 and TRBJ1-4; no clear D. Between the trimmed V and J ends, which lost 3 bases and 0 bases, there was a span of 5 bases. Germline CDR1 SGHTA, CDR2 FQGNSA. The CDR3 runs 14 residues. In DNA, the CDR3 is TGTGCCAGCAGCTTCCGATCAACTAATGAAAAACTGTTTTTT. Translated, it gives CASSFRSTNEKLFF. The whole variable domain, remainder taken from reference TRBV7-2 and TRBJ1-4, is GAGVSQSPSNKVTEKGKDVELRCDPISGHTALYWYRQSLGQGLEFLIYFQGNSAPDKSGLPSDRFSAERTGGSVSTLTIQRTQQEDSAVYLCASSFRSTNEKLFFGSGTQLSVL.

The V gene is TRBV19, the J gene TRBJ1-4, with D perhaps TRBD1 (5 bases). The length of the CDR3 is 15 residues. Trimming pared 6 bases from V and 7 bases from J, leaving 18 bases between. Germline loops: CDR1 LNHDA, CDR2 SQIVND (reference sequence). The CDR3 is CASRLTDLNTEKLFF. In DNA form, the CDR3 reads TGTGCCAGTAGATTGACAGACTTGAACACTGAAAAACTGTTTTTT. Full variable domain (missing parts from reference TRBV19 and TRBJ1-4): DGGITQSPKYLFRKEGQNVTLSCEQNLNHDAMYWYRQDPGQGLRLIYYSQIVNDFQKGDIAEGYSVSREKKESFPLTVTSAQKNPTAFYLCASRLTDLNTEKLFFGSGTQLSVL.

The genes are TRBV4-1 and TRBJ1-6; perhaps TRBD1 as D (6 bases). Trimming cost V 4 bases and J 8 bases, with 15 bases left between them. Germline V gene sequence: CDR1 MGHRA, CDR2 YSYEKL. The CDR3 sequence is 15 residues long. CDR3 coding DNA: TGCGCCAGCAGCCCTACAGGGCAAGCGGATTCACCCCTCCACTTT. It is translated as CASSPTGQADSPLHF.

This clonotype was recorded many times. CDR3 protein: CASSTLQGVRTGELFF. The CDR3 nucleotides read TGCGCCAGCAGCACCCTACAGGGGGTTCGTACCGGGGAGCTGTTTTTT. The chain has TRBV5-1 and TRBJ2-2; 8 bases line up with TRBD1. V lost 4 bases, J lost 5 bases, and 10 bases stayed unmatched. Per germline, CDR1 SGHRS and CDR2 YFSETQ. The CDR3 is made up of 16 amino acids.

V and J are TRBV29-1 and TRBJ1-1; D not resolved. V was cut by 7 bases and J by 5 bases, with 11 bases left in between. The length of the CDR3 is 11 residues. CDR1 and CDR2 from the germline V gene are SQVTM and ANQGSEA. The CDR3 region is CSGRHGTEAFF. CDR3 nucleotides: TGCAGCGGCCGACATGGAACTGAAGCTTTCTTT. Drawing the rest from reference TRBV29-1 and TRBJ1-1, the complete variable domain is SAVISQKPSRDICQRGTSLTIQCQVDSQVTMMFWYRQQPGQSLTLIATANQGSEATYESGFVIDKFPISRPNLTFSTLTVSNMSPEDSSIYLCSGRHGTEAFFGQGTRLTVV.

This clonotype was observed many times. CDR3 in amino acids: CASALGLAGVEQYF. The CDR3 region has the DNA TGTGCCAGCGCCCTGGGACTAGCGGGTGTCGAGCAGTACTTC. V usage is TRBV2 and J usage is TRBJ2-7, with 12 positions matching TRBD2. The CDR3 has 14 residues. With 8 bases clipped from V and 6 bases from J, the junction kept 8 bases outside the gene matches. CDR1 and CDR2 (germline): SNHLY, FYNNEI.

This chain joins TRBV2 and TRBJ1-3; D remains unclear. The length of the CDR3 is 14 residues. In germline, CDR1 is SNHLY, CDR2 FYNNEI. Trimming removed 6 bases from V and 8 bases from J, with 17 bases in between. In DNA, the CDR3 is TGTGCCAGCAGACCCAGACCGGGAGTAGACACCATATATTTT. Protein product: CASRPRPGVDTIYF.

This clonotype was seen many times. The V call is TRBV12-3 or TRBV12-4, the J call TRBJ2-2; 7 bases map to TRBD1. This CDR3 is built from 16 residues. Losses at the gene ends were 6 bases for V and 4 bases for J; bases not matched to a gene: 11. The CDR3 bases are TGTGCCAGCAGCGGCGGCCAGGGGGTAATCACCGGGGAGCTGTTTTTT. This sequence encodes CASSGGQGVITGELFF.

Many counts were recorded for this clonotype. V and J are TRBV20-1 and TRBJ2-5; TRBD2 aligns across 7 bases. Per the germline V gene, CDR1 is DFQATT and CDR2 is SNEGSKA (reference sequence). The CDR3 consists of 15 residues. With V trimmed by 1 base and J by 5 bases, 10 bases remained unmatched. This CDR3 is CSARVAGDPAETQYF. The CDR3 DNA sequence: TGCAGTGCTAGAGTGGCGGGAGACCCCGCCGAGACCCAGTACTTC.

This clonotype was found many times. This chain links TRBV4-1 with TRBJ1-2, with 9 nucleotides matching TRBD1. The CDR3 extends over 15 amino acids. CDR1 and CDR2 (germline): MGHRA, YSYEKL. Trimming at V came to 5 bases and at J to 4 bases, leaving 8 bases not matched to a gene. The CDR3 region has the DNA TGCGCCAGCAGCGCTCAAACAGGGGGCCCCTATGGCTACACCTTC. Its protein is CASSAQTGGPYGYTF.